Given below is one T cell receptor beta chain in context. Amplified TCR beta CDR3 regions were obtained using RNA transcripts as template. First-round RT-PCR relied on HTBI primers, and a second-round multiplex PCR came next. TCRdb called the multiplex PCR reads again in MiXCR, with one record for every CDR3 protein. The sample lists around 400,000 distinct CDR3 sequences, approximately 21% occurring once. These data are taken from a study of Graves' ophthalmopathy and Graves' hyperthyroidism. The evidence that diagnosis relied on was clinical symptoms, serum thyroxine, TRAb, thyroid ultrasound and orbital computed tomography. Germline values: CDR1 SGHDT, CDR2 YYEEEE. This CDR3 region has 12 residues. The V and J ends lost 2 bases and 4 bases respectively, with 6 bases between them.

Source material: peripheral blood. This chain connects TRBV5-6 to TRBJ1-2, with unresolved D. This receptor was identified in a woman between 18 and 29 years old with stable Graves' hyperthyroidism. CDR3 nucleotides: TGTGCCAGCAGCTTCTCCGGCTATGGCTACACCTTC. It codes for CASSFSGYGYTF.